A single sample gave rise to the 26 T cell receptor beta chains below, sequenced in a study of OX40 agonist ivuxolimab in advanced cancers. Some clones are missing from TCRdb's copy, which holds only in-frame ones; the method was immunoSEQ multiplex PCR. The sample has roughly 77,000 clones; 92% are singletons. The sequenced sample was CD4+ or CD8+ T cells sorted from blood, obtained in a trial of the OX40 agonist ivuxolimab. These receptors were collected from an adult with an advanced solid tumor such as melanoma, head and neck, liver or kidney cancer.

With respect to this clone: Other DNA sequences from this sample encode an identical CDR3 as well. CDR3 sequence: CASSPIAGTGELFF. CDR3 bases: TGTGCCAGCAGTCCTATAGCGGGGACTGGGGAGCTGTTTTTT. V gene TRBV27 combines with J gene TRBJ2-2; 8 bases agree with TRBD2. Looked up from germline, CDR1 is MNHEY and CDR2 is SMNVEV (reference sequence). J lost 8 bases, V lost 5 bases, and 7 bases had no gene match. The CDR3 loop spans 14 amino acids.

This clone appeared a few times. This chain connects TRBV9 to TRBJ2-1; 10 bases map to TRBD2. V lost 3 bases and J lost 6; bases outside the gene matches: 6. The germline CDR1 and CDR2 sequences are SGDLS and YYNGEE. The CDR3 has 15 amino acids. The chain's CDR3 is CASSDTSGASNEQFF. The CDR3 DNA follows: TGTGCCAGCAGCGATACTAGCGGGGCGTCCAATGAGCAGTTCTTC.

V and J are TRBV11-2 and TRBJ1-3; D is unresolved. CDR3 length equals 12 residues. The V end was cut by 10 bases, the J end by 3 bases, with 10 bases between. Looked up from germline, CDR1 is SGHAT and CDR2 is FQNNGV. The CDR3 reads CATGRVGNTIYF. CDR3 coding DNA: TGTGCCACCGGGCGGGTTGGAAACACCATATATTTT.

The chain employs TRBV4-1 and TRBJ2-7; perhaps D is TRBD1 or TRBD2 (5 bases each). The V and J ends lost 3 bases and 1 base respectively, with 16 bases between them. This CDR3 contains 16 residues. Per the germline V gene, CDR1 is MGHRA and CDR2 is YSYEKL. The CDR3 spells CASSHPGTVISYEQYF. CDR3 nucleotides: TGCGCCAGCAGCCATCCAGGGACCGTTATTTCCTACGAGCAGTACTTC.

This chain joins TRBV27 and TRBJ2-1; TRBD2 aligns across 11 bases. The CDR3 is 14 amino acids. J gave up 6 bases and V 2 bases, and 0 bases lay outside the gene matches. Germline V lookup: CDR1 MNHEY, CDR2 SMNVEV (reference sequence). This CDR3 is CASSLGTSGNEQFF. CDR3 nucleotides: TGTGCCAGCAGTTTAGGGACTAGCGGCAATGAGCAGTTCTTC.

The chain employs TRBV11-2 and TRBJ2-7, with 10 positions matching TRBD2. Trimming removed 3 bases from V and 2 bases from J; junction bases left unmatched: 4. The CDR3 has 15 residues. Germline V gene data show CDR1 as SGHAT and CDR2 as FQNNGV. DNA for the CDR3: TGTGCCAGCAGCTTGAGCGGGGGGGCCGCCTACGAGCAGTACTTC. Translation: CASSLSGGAAYEQYF. Complete variable domain (other parts from reference TRBV11-2 and TRBJ2-7): EAGVAQSPRYKIIEKRQSVAFWCNPISGHATLYWYQQILGQGPKLLIQFQNNGVVDDSQLPKDRFSAERLKGVDSTLKIQPAKLEDSAVYLCASSLSGGAAYEQYFGPGTRLTVT.

J is TRBJ1-4 and V is TRBV27; 10 positions match TRBD1. This CDR3 spans 16 amino acids. Germline V gene data show CDR1 as MNHEY and CDR2 as SMNVEV (reference sequence). Germline trimming cut 5 bases from V and 7 bases from J; bases unmatched to any gene: 10. The CDR3 DNA is TGTGCCAGCAGTAACCTTGGCGGGACAGGGGTTGAAAAACTGTTTTTT. This gives the protein CASSNLGGTGVEKLFF.

The chain combines TRBV5-6 with TRBJ2-7; D gene ambiguous. Germline V lookup: CDR1 SGHDT, CDR2 YYEEEE. Deletions cut 0 bases from V and 6 bases from J, with 10 bases between. The CDR3 is 13 amino acids. CDR3 sequence (DNA): TGTGCCAGCAGCTTGGGTGAAGCCCTCGAGCAGTACTTC. It translates to CASSLGEALEQYF.

The chain combines TRBV10-3 with TRBJ2-7; unclear D gene. Per germline, CDR1 ENHRY and CDR2 SYGVKD. Between the trimmed V and J ends, which lost 3 bases and 2 bases, there was a span of 14 bases. The CDR3 extends over 15 amino acids. The CDR3 DNA reads as TGTGCCATCAGTGACCCAGGCGTGTTAACCTACGAGCAGTACTTC. Protein product: CAISDPGVLTYEQYF.

The chain employs TRBV7-2 and TRBJ1-2; a weak D match, TRBD1 (6 bases). Germline CDR1 and CDR2: SGHTA and FQGNSA. V was trimmed by 9 bases and J by 2 bases, leaving 19 bases between them. This CDR3 is built from 15 residues. The CDR3, as DNA: TGTGCCAGTCAGGGATGGCAGGGGACAAACTATGGCTACACCTTC. Translated, it gives CASQGWQGTNYGYTF. Combining the CDR3 with reference TRBV7-2 and TRBJ1-2 gives the whole variable domain GAGVSQSPSNKVTEKGKDVELRCDPISGHTALYWYRQSLGQGLEFLIYFQGNSAPDKSGLPSDRFSAERTGGSVSTLTIQRTQQEDSAVYLCASQGWQGTNYGYTFGSGTRLTVV.

J is TRBJ1-1 and V is TRBV5-1, with 7 nucleotides matching TRBD1. This CDR3 is built from 17 residues. V dropped 4 bases and J dropped 6; count of bases not matched to a gene: 18. CDR1 SGHRS and CDR2 YFSETQ come from the germline V gene. The CDR3 coding sequence is TGCGCCAGCAGCCTACTCTCGACAGGGTCGGGGAGGGCTGAAGCTTTCTTT. Translation: CASSLLSTGSGRAEAFF.

This chain links TRBV13 with TRBJ2-5; perhaps D is TRBD1 or TRBD2 (5 bases each). V was pared by 3 bases and J by 5 bases, with 13 bases between. Germline V gene lookup returns CDR1 PRHDT and CDR2 FYEKMQ (reference sequence). The CDR3 is 14 amino acids. The CDR3 here is CASSLRGLGETQYF. CDR3 nucleotides: TGTGCCAGCAGCTTGAGGGGCCTCGGGGAGACCCAGTACTTC.

This chain links TRBV6-5 with TRBJ2-1; 7 bases line up with TRBD2. In germline, CDR1 is MNHEY, CDR2 SVGAGI. The CDR3 runs 15 residues. The V and J ends lost 2 bases and 4 bases, in that order; junction bases with no gene match: 5. The CDR3 coding sequence is TGTGCCAGCAGTTACGCTAGCGGAGGGTACAATGAGCAGTTCTTC. It encodes CASSYASGGYNEQFF.

The chain joins TRBV5-1 to TRBJ1-2, with D tentatively TRBD1 (6 bases). CDR3 length: 15 amino acids. Germline CDR1 SGHRS, CDR2 YFSETQ. The V end was cut by 0 bases, the J end by 3 bases, with 12 bases between. CDR3 sequence (DNA): TGCGCCAGCAGCTTGGCAGGGGAGAGGGACTATGGCTACACCTTC. It is translated as CASSLAGERDYGYTF.

CDR3 nucleotide sequence: TGTGCCAGCGGGGGGGTGAGCTATGGCTACACCTTC. Residues: CASGGVSYGYTF. The chain is built from TRBV6-1 and TRBJ1-2, with D perhaps TRBD1 (5 bases). This CDR3 comprises 12 residues. In germline, CDR1 is MNHNS, CDR2 SASEGT. V lost 8 bases and J lost 4, with 11 bases in between.

V is TRBV7-9 and J is TRBJ2-3; D is unclear. V lost 3 bases and J 2 bases, leaving 12 bases between the germline ends. The CDR3 has 15 residues. The germline CDR1 and CDR2 sequences are SEHNR and FQNEAQ (reference sequence). CDR3 region: CASSFSSGPTDTQYF. The CDR3 DNA follows: TGTGCCAGCAGCTTTTCTTCCGGGCCCACAGATACGCAGTATTTT.

This chain uses TRBV15 with TRBJ2-2; D ambiguous. The CDR3 length is 11 residues. Germline CDR1 is LNHNV and CDR2 is YYDKDF (reference sequence). The V gene lost 8 bases and the J gene lost 6 bases, with 7 bases spanning the gap. The CDR3 sequence is CATGGAGELFF. CDR3 in DNA: TGTGCCACCGGTGGGGCCGGGGAGCTGTTTTTT.

CDR3 sequence reads: CASSLAGDRPGIHF. The CDR3 DNA reads TGTGCCAGCAGCTTGGCCGGAGACAGGCCGGGGATCCACTTT. V gene TRBV5-5 combines with J gene TRBJ1-6, with D tentatively TRBD1 (6 bases). CDR1 is SGHKS and CDR2 is YYEKEE in the germline V gene (reference sequence). V lost 0 bases to trimming and J lost 17 bases, with 18 bases between them. This CDR3 is 14 amino acids long.

The rearrangement joins TRBV25-1 to TRBJ2-1, with 10 bases matching TRBD1. Germline lookup yields CDR1 MGHDK and CDR2 SYGVNS. This CDR3 contains 16 residues. The ends lost 5 bases at V and 9 bases at J; junction bases unmatched: 13. The CDR3 loop reads CASSPMTGTGASEQFF. CDR3 in DNA: TGTGCCAGCAGTCCAATGACCGGGACAGGGGCGAGTGAGCAGTTCTTC.

The V call is TRBV27, the J call TRBJ1-2, with D perhaps TRBD1 (5 bases). V lost 3 bases to trimming and J lost 4 bases, with 12 bases between them. The CDR3 consists of 14 residues. Germline CDR1 is MNHEY and CDR2 is SMNVEV (reference sequence). Written as DNA, the CDR3 is TGTGCCAGCAGTTTCTCGGCCGGGGGCTATGGCTACACCTTC. Protein product: CASSFSAGGYGYTF.

The CDR3 DNA sequence: TGCGCCAGCAGCCAAGCTGTCTCTGGGGCCAACGTCCTGACTTTC. The encoded protein is CASSQAVSGANVLTF. This chain joins TRBV4-1 and TRBJ2-6; no firm D call. Looked up from germline, CDR1 is MGHRA and CDR2 is YSYEKL. V lost 1 base, J lost 0 bases, and 4 bases lay in between. The CDR3 contains 15 residues.

The chain couples TRBV2 to TRBJ2-3; 11 bases line up with TRBD2. The CDR3 extends over 15 amino acids. Losses at the gene ends were 6 bases for V and 5 bases for J; bases not matched to a gene: 7. Germline V lookup: CDR1 SNHLY, CDR2 FYNNEI. The CDR3: CASRVAGGQQDTQYF. CDR3 coding DNA: TGTGCCAGCAGGGTAGCGGGGGGGCAGCAAGATACGCAGTATTTT.

The chain couples TRBV7-2 to TRBJ2-7; 11 bases agree with TRBD1. V was clipped by 4 bases and J by 3 bases; unmatched bases: 11. This CDR3 comprises 17 residues. CDR1 SGHTA and CDR2 FQGNSA come from the germline V gene. The DNA for the CDR3 is TGTGCCAGCAGCTCCCGGGACAGGGGGGAAGCGCGCTACGAGCAGTACTTC. Residues: CASSSRDRGEARYEQYF.

The CDR3 spells CASVPSGGTDTQYF. In nucleotides, the CDR3 is TGTGCCAGCGTCCCTAGCGGGGGCACAGATACGCAGTATTTT. This chain uses TRBV7-3 with TRBJ2-3; TRBD2 aligns across 9 bases. The CDR3 sequence is 14 residues long. The trim removed 8 bases at V and 1 base at J, leaving 4 bases unmatched. The germline V gene encodes CDR1 SGHTA and CDR2 FQGTGA. Based on the CDR3 plus reference TRBV7-3 and TRBJ2-3, the full variable domain is GAGVSQTPSNKVTEKGKYVELRCDPISGHTALYWYRQSLGQGPEFLIYFQGTGAADDSGLPNDRFFAVRPEGSVSTLKIQRTERGDSAVYLCASVPSGGTDTQYFGPGTRLTVL.

This clone has just one count. The J gene is TRBJ2-1, the V gene TRBV11-2, with 9 bases lining up with TRBD2. Looked up from germline, CDR1 is SGHAT and CDR2 is FQNNGV. This CDR3 region has 15 residues. With 5 bases clipped from V and 1 base from J, the junction kept 3 bases outside the gene matches. Here the CDR3 reads CASSLLAGSYNEQFF. CDR3 DNA: TGTGCCAGCAGCCTTCTAGCGGGGTCCTACAATGAGCAGTTCTTC.

The chain uses TRBV7-9 and TRBJ1-1, with a weak D call TRBD1 (5 bases). The CDR3 has 15 residues. Germline V CDR1 and CDR2: SEHNR, FQNEAQ (reference sequence). V was trimmed by 0 bases and J by 4 bases, leaving 12 bases between them. CDR3 nucleotide sequence: TGTGCCAGCAGCTTAGCCGCAAGCGGGGCCACTGAAGCTTTCTTT. Translation gives CASSLAASGATEAFF.